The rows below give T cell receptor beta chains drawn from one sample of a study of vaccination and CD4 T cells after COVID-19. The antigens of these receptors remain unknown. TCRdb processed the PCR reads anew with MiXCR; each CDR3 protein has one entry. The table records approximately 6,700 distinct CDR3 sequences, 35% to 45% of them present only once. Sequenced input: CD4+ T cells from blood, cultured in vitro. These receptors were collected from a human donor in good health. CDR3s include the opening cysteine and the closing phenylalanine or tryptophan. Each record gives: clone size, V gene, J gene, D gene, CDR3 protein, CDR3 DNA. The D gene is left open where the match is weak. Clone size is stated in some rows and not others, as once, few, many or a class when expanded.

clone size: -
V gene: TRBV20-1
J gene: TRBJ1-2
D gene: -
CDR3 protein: CSAVDLGQSSWGYTF
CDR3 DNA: TGCAGTGCCGTAGATCTTGGACAGTCTTCTTGGGGCTACACCTTC

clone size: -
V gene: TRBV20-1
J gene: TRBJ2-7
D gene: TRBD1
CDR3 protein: CSATPGTGPYEQYF
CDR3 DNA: TGCAGTGCCACTCCCGGGACAGGACCCTACGAGCAGTACTTC

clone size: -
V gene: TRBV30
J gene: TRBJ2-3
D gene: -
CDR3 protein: CAWGPATDTQYF
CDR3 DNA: TGTGCCTGGGGTCCAGCCACAGATACGCAGTATTTT

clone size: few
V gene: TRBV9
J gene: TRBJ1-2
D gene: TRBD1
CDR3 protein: CASSGQGAASYGYTF
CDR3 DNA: TGTGCCAGCAGCGGTCAGGGGGCTGCCTCCTATGGCTACACCTTC

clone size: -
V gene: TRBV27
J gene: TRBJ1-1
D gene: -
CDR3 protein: CASSWGLSGDTEAFF
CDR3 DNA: TGTGCCAGCAGTTGGGGCCTCTCGGGGGACACTGAAGCTTTCTTT

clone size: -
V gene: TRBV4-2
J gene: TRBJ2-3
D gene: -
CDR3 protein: CASSQGLVEGTQYF
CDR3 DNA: TGTGCCAGCAGCCAAGGGCTAGTTGAAGGTACGCAGTATTTT

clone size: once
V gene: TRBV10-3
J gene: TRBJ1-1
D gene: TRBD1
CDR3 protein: CAISESPTGEVTEAFF
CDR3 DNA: TGTGCCATCAGTGAGTCCCCCACAGGGGAGGTGACTGAAGCTTTCTTT

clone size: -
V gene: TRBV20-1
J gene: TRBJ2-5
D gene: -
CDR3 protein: CSASKRGSMETQYF
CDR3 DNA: TGCAGTGCTTCTAAGCGTGGTAGTATGGAGACCCAGTACTTC

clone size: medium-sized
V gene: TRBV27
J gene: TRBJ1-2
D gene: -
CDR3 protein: CASSWGSSGGSEGYTF
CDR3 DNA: TGTGCCAGCAGCTGGGGTAGTTCGGGGGGCAGCGAAGGCTACACCTTC

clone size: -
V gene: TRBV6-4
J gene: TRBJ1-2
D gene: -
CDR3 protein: CASSREGAGGYTF
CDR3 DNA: TGTGCCAGCAGCCGAGAAGGGGCGGGTGGCTACACCTTC

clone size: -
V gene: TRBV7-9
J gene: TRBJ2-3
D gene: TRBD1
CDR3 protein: CASSPDRGRGDTQYF
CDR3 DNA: TGTGCCAGCAGCCCCGACAGGGGGCGGGGAGATACGCAGTATTTT

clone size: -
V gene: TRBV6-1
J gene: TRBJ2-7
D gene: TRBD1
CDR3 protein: CASKPGQGWGEQYF
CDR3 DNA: TGTGCCAGCAAACCCGGACAGGGGTGGGGGGAGCAGTACTTC

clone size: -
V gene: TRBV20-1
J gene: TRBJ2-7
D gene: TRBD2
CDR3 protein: CSARDPSGGPYEQYF
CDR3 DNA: TGCAGTGCTAGAGACCCTAGCGGGGGGCCCTACGAGCAGTACTTC

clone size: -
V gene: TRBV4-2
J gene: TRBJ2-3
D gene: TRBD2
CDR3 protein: CASSQGRRSSGGVTDTQYF
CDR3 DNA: TGTGCCAGCAGCCAAGGTCGCCGCTCTAGCGGGGGGGTTACAGATACGCAGTATTTT

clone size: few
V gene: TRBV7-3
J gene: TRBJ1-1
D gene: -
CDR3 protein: CASSWNGDAGAFF
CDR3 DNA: TGTGCCAGCAGTTGGAATGGGGACGCTGGAGCTTTCTTT

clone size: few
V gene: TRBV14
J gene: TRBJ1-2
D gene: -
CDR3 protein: CASSQTVTGTHTNGYTF
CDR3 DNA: TGTGCCAGCAGCCAAACCGTCACCGGGACACACACCAATGGCTACACCTTC

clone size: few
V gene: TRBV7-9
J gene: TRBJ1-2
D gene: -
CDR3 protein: CASSTRPGYGYTF
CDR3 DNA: TGTGCCAGCAGCACCAGACCCGGCTATGGCTACACCTTC

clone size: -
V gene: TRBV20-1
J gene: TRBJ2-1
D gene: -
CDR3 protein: CSAHPPSGPDNEQFF
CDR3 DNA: TGCAGTGCTCACCCCCCCTCTGGCCCCGATAATGAGCAGTTCTTC

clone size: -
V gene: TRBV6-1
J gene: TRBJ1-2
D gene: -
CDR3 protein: CASSGQFYGYTF
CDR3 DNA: TGTGCCAGCAGTGGCCAGTTCTATGGCTACACCTTC

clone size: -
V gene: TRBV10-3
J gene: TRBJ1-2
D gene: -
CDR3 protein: CAISVLAQGGGYTF
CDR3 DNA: TGTGCCATCAGTGTTCTAGCGCAGGGTGGTGGCTACACCTTC

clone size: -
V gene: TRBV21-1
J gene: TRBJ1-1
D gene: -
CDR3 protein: CASSKARTVNEAFF
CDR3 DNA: TGTGCCAGCAGCAAAGCCCGGACAGTTAACGAAGCTTTCTTT